The 12 T cell receptor beta chains presented below share a single source sample, sequenced in a study of CD8+ T cells in alopecia areata. TCR sequencing used cDNA made by reverse transcription of extracted RNA. Data came from immunoSEQ multiplex PCR; TCRdb stores just in-frame clones and leaves some out. In the table there are 200,000 or so clones, roughly two fifths of which are singletons. Stated treatment: oral pan-JAK inhibitor, 5-10 mg twice daily. Sequences were derived from CD4+ T cells sorted from blood, sampled at approximately week 37, from a patient treated with tofacitinib. These receptors were collected from a human donor with alopecia areata.

In its sample, this clone was seen many times. The J gene is TRBJ2-5, the V gene TRBV15; 9 bases fit TRBD1. Germline V gives CDR1 LNHNV, CDR2 YYDKDF (reference sequence). The CDR3 is 15 residues long. The V gene end was trimmed by 3 bases and the J gene end by 5 bases; junction bases not matched to a gene: 7. CDR3 coding DNA: TGTGCCACCAGCAGGGAGCGACAGGGGGTGGAGACCCAGTACTTC. It yields the protein CATSRERQGVETQYF.

The chain employs TRBV30 and TRBJ1-1, with 9 bases fitting TRBD1. With V trimmed by 5 bases and J by 6 bases, 7 bases remained unmatched. The CDR3 has 13 amino acids. In germline, CDR1 is GTSNPN, CDR2 SVGIG (reference sequence). The CDR3 loop reads CAWSDRGKAEAFF. The CDR3 bases are TGTGCCTGGTCCGACAGGGGGAAAGCTGAAGCTTTCTTT.

The genes are TRBV10-2 and TRBJ2-1; D gene ambiguous. The V end lost 6 bases, the J end lost 5 bases, and 5 bases lay between the germline ends. The CDR3 loop spans 11 amino acids. Germline V gene sequence: CDR1 WSHSY, CDR2 SAAADI. This CDR3 is CASRSHNEQFF. CDR3 DNA: TGCGCCAGCAGGTCCCACAATGAGCAGTTCTTC.

The rearrangement uses TRBV5-4 and TRBJ2-3; D is ambiguous. V gave up 4 bases and J gave up 2 bases, with 14 bases separating them. Germline V gives CDR1 SGHNT, CDR2 YYREEE (reference sequence). The CDR3 sequence is 15 residues long. CDR3 sequence: CASSPGSGITDTQYF. The CDR3 region has the DNA TGTGCCAGCAGCCCAGGATCTGGTATCACAGATACGCAGTATTTT. Combining the CDR3 with reference TRBV5-4 and TRBJ2-3 gives the whole variable domain ETGVTQSPTHLIKTRGQQVTLRCSSQSGHNTVSWYQQALGQGPQFIFQYYREEENGRGNFPPRFSGLQFPNYSSELNVNALELDDSALYLCASSPGSGITDTQYFGPGTRLTVL.

The chain employs TRBV5-1 and TRBJ1-4; TRBD1 matches 7 bases. This CDR3 contains 14 residues. Germline assignment: CDR1 SGHRS and CDR2 YFSETQ. V dropped 2 bases and J dropped 8; count of bases not matched to a gene: 6. The CDR3 sequence: CASSFGTADEKLFF. The CDR3, as DNA: TGCGCCAGCAGCTTCGGGACAGCGGACGAAAAACTGTTTTTT.

This clone was seen just once. Relative to the germline gene, one junction end is altered; a read error may explain this. This chain uses TRBV29-1 with TRBJ1-5; 10 nucleotides match TRBD1. Germline loops: CDR1 SQVTM, CDR2 ANQGSEA. The CDR3 has 13 residues. DNA of the CDR3: TGCAGCGTAGAAGGACAGGGGGGACAGCCCCAGCATTTT. Translated, it gives CSVEGQGGQPQHF.

Many counts were recorded for this clone. V is TRBV6-6 and J is TRBJ2-5; 7 nucleotides align to TRBD2. Losses at the gene ends were 4 bases for V and 1 base for J; bases not matched to a gene: 3. This CDR3 is 14 amino acids long. Germline lookup yields CDR1 MNHNY and CDR2 SVGAGI (reference sequence). The CDR3 bases are TGTGCCAGCAGTTCGAGCGGGGTCCAAGAGACCCAGTACTTC. Translation gives CASSSSGVQETQYF.

The chain has TRBV29-1 and TRBJ2-3; the D gene is possibly TRBD2 (5 bases). This CDR3 region has 16 residues. Trimming took 5 bases from V and 8 from J, leaving 26 bases between them. Germline CDR1 SQVTM, CDR2 ANQGSEA. The CDR3 region has the DNA TGCAGCGTTTGGGTCATGGTCGGGATTTCCGGCGGTACGCAGTATTTT. Protein sequence: CSVWVMVGISGGTQYF.

The V and J genes are TRBV30 and TRBJ2-7; maybe TRBD1 (5 bases). The germline V gene encodes CDR1 GTSNPN and CDR2 SVGIG (reference sequence). CDR3 length equals 12 residues. Trimming pared 2 bases from V and 6 bases from J, leaving 11 bases between. CDR3 sequence reads: CAWSSRVGEQYF. DNA for the CDR3: TGTGCCTGGAGTAGCAGGGTAGGCGAGCAGTACTTC. Full variable domain (remainder filled in from reference TRBV30 and TRBJ2-7): SQTIHQWPATLVQPVGSPLSLECTVEGTSNPNLYWYRQAAGRGLQLLFYSVGIGQISSEVPQNLSASRPQDRQFILSSKKLLLSDSGFYLCAWSSRVGEQYFGPGTRLTVT.

This clone appeared a single time. The genes are TRBV29-1 and TRBJ1-2; no definite D call. Germline V gene sequence: CDR1 SQVTM, CDR2 ANQGSEA. The V end was cut by 2 bases, the J end by 3 bases, with 13 bases between. This CDR3 has 14 amino acids. The CDR3 is CSVERRGGYYGYTF. Here the CDR3 DNA reads TGCAGCGTTGAAAGACGGGGAGGGTACTATGGCTACACCTTC.

This clone was seen more than once but under ten times. The genes are TRBV9 and TRBJ1-1; D call uncertain. CDR1 is SGDLS and CDR2 is YYNGEE in the germline V gene. The CDR3 is 11 residues long. V was shortened by 2 bases and J by 5 bases, with 4 bases between the two germline ends. CDR3 bases: TGTGCCAGCAGCGTCGTAACTGAAGCTTTCTTT. Its translation is CASSVVTEAFF.

This clone was counted only a few times. This chain connects TRBV18 to TRBJ2-1, with 11 bases fitting TRBD2. Germline V CDR1 and CDR2: KGHSH, LQKENI. The CDR3 is 14 residues long. The ends lost 6 bases at V and 5 bases at J; junction bases unmatched: 3. CDR3 DNA sequence: TGTGCCAGCTCTTCACTAGCGGGAGACAATGAGCAGTTCTTC. Protein: CASSSLAGDNEQFF.